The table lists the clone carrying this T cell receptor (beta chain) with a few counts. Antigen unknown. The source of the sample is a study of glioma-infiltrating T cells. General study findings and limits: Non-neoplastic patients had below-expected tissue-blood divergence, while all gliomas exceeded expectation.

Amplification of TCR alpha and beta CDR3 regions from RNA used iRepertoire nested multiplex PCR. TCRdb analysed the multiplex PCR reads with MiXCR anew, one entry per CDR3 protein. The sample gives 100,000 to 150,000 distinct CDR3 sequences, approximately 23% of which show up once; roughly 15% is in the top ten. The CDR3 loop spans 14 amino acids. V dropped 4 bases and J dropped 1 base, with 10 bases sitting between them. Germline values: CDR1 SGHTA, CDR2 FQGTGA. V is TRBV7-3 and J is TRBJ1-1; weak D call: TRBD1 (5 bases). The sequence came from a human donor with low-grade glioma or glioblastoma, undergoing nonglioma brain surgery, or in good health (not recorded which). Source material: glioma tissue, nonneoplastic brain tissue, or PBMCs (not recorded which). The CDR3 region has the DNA TGTGCCAGCAGCTCAGGGAGGGGGAACACTGAAGCTTTCTTT. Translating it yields CASSSGRGNTEAFF.